This T cell receptor (beta chain) derives from a study of cytomegalovirus exposure and HLA in healthy donors. Broader study findings: Later findings reportedly placed an Asian-associated ancestry cluster below the roughly 670-donor mean for N-insertions.

Worth noting for this clone: The antigen remains unidentified.

The germline gives CDR1 LNHDA, CDR2 SQIVND (reference sequence). CDR3 length: 19 amino acids. The ends lost 3 bases at V and 4 bases at J; junction bases unmatched: 12. In the PCR, 60 Vbeta and 13 Jbeta primers were used. Measured with immunoSEQ multiplex PCR; TCRdb has only the in-frame clones, and not every one. The sample has 100,000 to 120,000 clones, more than 60% seen once. V and J are TRBV19 and TRBJ2-3, with 14 bases identical to TRBD2. The specimen was PBMCs. The receptor's source is a man between 25 and 39 years old in good health and CMV-seronegative. The DNA for the CDR3 is TGTGCCAGTAGTATTGAGCAAGGACTAGCGGGGGGAGCGTCAGATACGCAGTATTTT. Translating gives CASSIEQGLAGGASDTQYF.